This TCR beta chain was obtained from a study of CD8+CD57+ T cells in acquired aplastic anemia. General observations from the study: With respect to CD8+ Simpson's diversity, patients and controls did not differ significantly.

Template material for TCR beta VDJ and CDR3 profiling consisted of genomic DNA. TCRdb independently ran MiXCR on the reads; one entry per CDR3 protein. The sample records under 350,000 distinct CDR3 sequences, 55% to 65% being singletons. The CDR3 spans 16 residues. CDR1 and CDR2 (germline): LNHNV, YYDKDF (reference sequence). The germline V and J ends were trimmed by 0 bases and 6 bases, with 15 bases remaining between them. This clonotype was seen ten or more times. Antigen specificity is unknown. This chain connects TRBV15 to TRBJ2-1, with D perhaps matching TRBD1 (6 bases). The sequenced sample was sorted CD4+, CD8+, or CD8+CD57+ T cells (not recorded which) from PBMCs. The origin of this receptor is a human donor with severe aplastic anemia or a healthy control (not recorded which). CDR3 amino acids: CATSREVDRYFNEQFF. CDR3 in DNA: TGTGCCACCAGCAGAGAAGTAGACAGGTATTTCAATGAGCAGTTCTTC.